This TCR beta chain was profiled in a study of beta chain features in type 1 diabetes. Whole-study context: No patient-donor differences in age, gender, total cells or subset yield. Findings and limits, study-wide: Among patients with Type 1 diabetes, TCRB CDR3s were moderately but significantly shorter in every one of the four CD4+ subsets.

CDR3 length equals 16 residues. V lost 1 base and J 0 bases, leaving 7 bases between the germline ends. From germline, CDR1 is MDHEN and CDR2 SYDVKM. Details on this clone: What it binds is unknown.

As every portion of the isolated RNA was reverse transcribed, the sequencing read expressed TCRB transcripts. Only in-frame clones appear in the TCRdb table, and some are missing; sequencing was by immunoSEQ multiplex PCR. The table has 140,000 or so clones, roughly an eighth seen once. The V and J genes are TRBV28 and TRBJ2-6, with D uncertain. The specimen was central memory CD4+ T cells from blood. This receptor was taken from a man between 18 and 29 years old with type 1 diabetes. The CDR3 loop is CASSLFPGSGANVLTF. CDR3 coding DNA: TGTGCCAGCAGTTTATTCCCAGGCTCTGGGGCCAACGTCCTGACTTTC.